This TCR beta chain was found in a study of cytomegalovirus exposure and HLA in healthy donors. Deletions cut 6 bases from V and 0 bases from J, with 11 bases between. Looked up from germline, CDR1 is KGHSH and CDR2 is LQKENI. CDR3 size: 14 residues. Amplification used 60 Vbeta primers and 13 Jbeta primers. Sequencing was performed with immunoSEQ multiplex PCR; in TCRdb, only in-frame clones are kept and a portion is missing. This sample has about 200,000 clones, with over 65% found just once. The sequenced sample consisted of PBMCs. The sequence was obtained from a man between 35 and 55 years old in good health and CMV-seronegative. The chain couples TRBV18 to TRBJ1-2; D gene unclear. The CDR3 sequence is CASSRTGANYGYTF. CDR3 DNA sequence: TGTGCCAGCTCTCGGACGGGAGCTAACTATGGCTACACCTTC.